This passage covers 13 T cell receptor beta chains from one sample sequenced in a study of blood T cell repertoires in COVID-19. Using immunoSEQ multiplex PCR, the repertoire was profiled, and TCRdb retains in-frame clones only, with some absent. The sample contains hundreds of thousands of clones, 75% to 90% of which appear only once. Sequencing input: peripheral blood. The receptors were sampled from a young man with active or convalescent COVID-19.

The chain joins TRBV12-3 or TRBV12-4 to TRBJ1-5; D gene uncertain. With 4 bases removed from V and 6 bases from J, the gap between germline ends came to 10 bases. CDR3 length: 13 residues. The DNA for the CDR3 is TGTGCCAGCAGTTGGAGGGTATCTCAGCCCCAGCATTTT. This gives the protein CASSWRVSQPQHF.

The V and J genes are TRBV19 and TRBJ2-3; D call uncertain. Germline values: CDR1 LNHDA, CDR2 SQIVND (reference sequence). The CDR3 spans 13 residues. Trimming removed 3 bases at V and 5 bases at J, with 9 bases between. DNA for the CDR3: TGTGCCAGTAGTATCTCACAACAAGATACGCAGTATTTT. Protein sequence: CASSISQQDTQYF.

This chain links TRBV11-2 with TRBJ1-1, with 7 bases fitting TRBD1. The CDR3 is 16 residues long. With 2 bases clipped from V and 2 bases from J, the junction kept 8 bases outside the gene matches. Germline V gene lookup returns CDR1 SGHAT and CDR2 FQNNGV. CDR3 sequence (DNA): TGTGCCAGCAGCTTATTTTCGACAGGGACAAACACTGAAGCTTTCTTT. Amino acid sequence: CASSLFSTGTNTEAFF.

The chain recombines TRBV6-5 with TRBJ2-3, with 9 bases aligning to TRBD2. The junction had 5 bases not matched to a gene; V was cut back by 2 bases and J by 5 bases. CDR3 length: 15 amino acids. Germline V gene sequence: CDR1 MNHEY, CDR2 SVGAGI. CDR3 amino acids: CASSYSGGRQDTQYF. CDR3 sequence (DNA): TGTGCCAGCAGTTACAGCGGGGGGCGGCAAGATACGCAGTATTTT.

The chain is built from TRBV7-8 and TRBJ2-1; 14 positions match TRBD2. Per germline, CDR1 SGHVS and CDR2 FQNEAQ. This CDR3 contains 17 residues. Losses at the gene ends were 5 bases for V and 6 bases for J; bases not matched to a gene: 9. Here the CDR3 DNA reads TGTGCCAGCAGCGACCAGACTAGCGGGAGGGCCCGCAATGAGCAGTTCTTC. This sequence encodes CASSDQTSGRARNEQFF.

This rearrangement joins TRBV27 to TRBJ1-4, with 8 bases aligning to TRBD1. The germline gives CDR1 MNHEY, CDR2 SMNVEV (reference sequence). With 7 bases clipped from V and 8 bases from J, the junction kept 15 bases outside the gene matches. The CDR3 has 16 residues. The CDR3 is CASKGSGQETGEKLFF. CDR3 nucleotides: TGTGCCAGCAAAGGATCGGGACAGGAGACGGGGGAAAAACTGTTTTTT.

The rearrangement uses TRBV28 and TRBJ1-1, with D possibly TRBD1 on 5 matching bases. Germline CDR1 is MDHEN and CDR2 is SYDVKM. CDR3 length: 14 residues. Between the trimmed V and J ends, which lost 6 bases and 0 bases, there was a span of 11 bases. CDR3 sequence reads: CASSHRGMNTEAFF. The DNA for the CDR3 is TGTGCCAGCAGCCATAGGGGCATGAACACTGAAGCTTTCTTT.

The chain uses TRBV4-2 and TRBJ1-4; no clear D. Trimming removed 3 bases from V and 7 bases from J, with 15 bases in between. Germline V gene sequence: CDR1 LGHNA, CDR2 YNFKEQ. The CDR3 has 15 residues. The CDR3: CASSQAGRIGEKLFF. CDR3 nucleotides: TGTGCCAGCAGCCAGGCAGGCAGGATAGGTGAAAAACTGTTTTTT.

CDR3 residues: CASSLELAGAQETQYF. In nucleotides, the CDR3 is TGTGCCAGCAGCTTAGAGCTAGCGGGAGCACAAGAGACCCAGTACTTC. V gene TRBV7-7 combines with J gene TRBJ2-5, with 10 bases that match TRBD2. After removal of 1 base from V and 2 bases from J, the junction contained 4 bases not matched to a gene. CDR3 length: 16 residues. Germline CDR1 and CDR2: SSHAT and FNYEAQ (reference sequence).

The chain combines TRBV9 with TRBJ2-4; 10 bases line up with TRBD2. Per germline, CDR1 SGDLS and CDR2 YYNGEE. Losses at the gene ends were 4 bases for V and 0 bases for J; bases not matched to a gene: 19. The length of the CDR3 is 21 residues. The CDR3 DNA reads TGTGCCAGCAGCCCCGCTCTACTTACCAGCGGGGGGGCCTTAGCCAAAAACATTCAGTACTTC. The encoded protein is CASSPALLTSGGALAKNIQYF.

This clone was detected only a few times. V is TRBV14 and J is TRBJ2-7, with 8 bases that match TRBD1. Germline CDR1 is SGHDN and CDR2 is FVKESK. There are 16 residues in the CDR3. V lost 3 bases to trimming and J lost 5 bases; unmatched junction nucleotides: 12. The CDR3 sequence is CASSQLYRGISDEQYF. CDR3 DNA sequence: TGTGCCAGCAGCCAGCTGTACAGGGGGATATCAGACGAGCAGTACTTC.

CDR3 bases: TGTGCCAGCAGGGTGGCTAGCACAGATACGCAGTATTTT. Amino acids: CASRVASTDTQYF. V is TRBV6-5 and J is TRBJ2-3, with D unclear. The CDR3 spans 13 residues. V was pared by 6 bases and J by 0 bases, with 7 bases between. CDR1 is MNHEY, CDR2 SVGAGI, per germline.

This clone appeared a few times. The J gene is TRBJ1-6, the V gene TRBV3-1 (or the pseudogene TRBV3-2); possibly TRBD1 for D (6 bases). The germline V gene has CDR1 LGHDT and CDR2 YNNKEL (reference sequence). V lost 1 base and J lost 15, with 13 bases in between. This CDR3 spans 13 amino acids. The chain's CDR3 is CASSQADRSRLHF. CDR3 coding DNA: TGTGCCAGCAGCCAAGCCGACAGGTCTCGCCTCCACTTT.